Listed here are 28 T cell receptor beta chains from one sample, sequenced in a study of glioma-infiltrating T cells after dendritic cell vaccination. Some clones are missing from TCRdb's copy, which holds only in-frame ones; the method was immunoSEQ multiplex PCR. This sample has some 38,000 clones; roughly 79% occur once, and the top ten carry 7.8%. The sequences come from blood, collected before dendritic cell vaccination. The receptors shown here come from a human donor with glioblastoma.

The J gene is TRBJ2-3, the V gene TRBV5-6, with D perhaps TRBD1 (6 bases). Germline V lookup: CDR1 SGHDT, CDR2 YYEEEE. V was clipped by 1 base and J by 6 bases, with 9 bases between them. The CDR3 is 13 residues long. The CDR3 DNA reads as TGTGCCAGCAGCTTGCACAGGGTTGATACGCAGTATTTT. This gives the protein CASSLHRVDTQYF. Drawing the rest from reference TRBV5-6 and TRBJ2-3, the complete variable domain is DAGVTQSPTHLIKTRGQQVTLRCSPKSGHDTVSWYQQALGQGPQFIFQYYEEEERQRGNFPDRFSGHQFPNYSSELNVNALLLGDSALYLCASSLHRVDTQYFGPGTRLTVL.

The chain is built from TRBV4-3 and TRBJ2-6; 9 bases line up with TRBD2. This CDR3 is built from 16 residues. CDR1 is LGHNA and CDR2 is YSLEER in the germline V gene. With V trimmed by 1 base and J by 2 bases, 0 bases remained unmatched. The CDR3 region has the DNA TGCGCCAGCAGCCAAGGACTAGCGGCTGGGGCCAACGTCCTGACTTTC. This gives the protein CASSQGLAAGANVLTF.

This sequence joins TRBV18 and TRBJ1-1; 11 positions agree with TRBD1. This CDR3 spans 15 amino acids. Looked up from germline, CDR1 is KGHSH and CDR2 is LQKENI. V gave up 2 bases and J gave up 4 bases; unmatched junction bases: 3. CDR3 nucleotide sequence: TGTGCCAGCTCACCAGCGGGACAGGGGGTCACTGAAGCTTTCTTT. Encoded protein: CASSPAGQGVTEAFF.

The chain has TRBV11-3 and TRBJ1-1; possibly TRBD1 for D (5 bases). Between the trimmed V and J ends, which lost 0 bases and 0 bases, there was a span of 20 bases. In germline, CDR1 is SGHNT, CDR2 YENEEA. The CDR3 loop spans 19 amino acids. The DNA of the CDR3 is TGTGCCAGCAGCTTAGAAACGAGGTGGCAGACAGCCCTGAACACTGAAGCTTTCTTT. Its protein is CASSLETRWQTALNTEAFF.

The rearrangement uses TRBV7-2 and TRBJ1-2; no reliable D call. Germline lookup yields CDR1 SGHTA and CDR2 FQGNSA. The CDR3 extends over 12 amino acids. Trimming took off 0 bases at V and 8 bases at J, with 7 bases between the two ends. CDR3 in DNA: TGTGCCAGCAGCTTAGCGCGCGGAGGCTACACCTTC. Translating it yields CASSLARGGYTF.

The V and J genes are TRBV7-2 and TRBJ1-1; unclear D gene. V lost 2 bases, J lost 3 bases, and 13 bases lay in between. The CDR3 has 15 residues. Germline loops: CDR1 SGHTA, CDR2 FQGNSA. CDR3 bases: TGTGCCAGCAGCTTATCCGGGATCAGCCACACTGAAGCTTTCTTT. It is translated as CASSLSGISHTEAFF.

This clone was detected once. This chain joins TRBV5-1 and TRBJ2-5; possibly TRBD1 for D (5 bases). Germline V CDR1 and CDR2: SGHRS, YFSETQ. This CDR3 contains 13 residues. The ends were cut back, 0 bases at V and 4 bases at J, with 7 bases in the middle. The CDR3 reads CASSLEGVETQYF. In DNA form, the CDR3 reads TGCGCCAGCAGCTTGGAAGGGGTAGAGACCCAGTACTTC.

The chain employs TRBV18 and TRBJ2-7, with 7 bases that match TRBD1. The J segment lost 6 bases and the V segment lost 2 bases, leaving 1 base of the junction unmatched. This CDR3 has 12 amino acids. Per germline, CDR1 KGHSH and CDR2 LQKENI. This CDR3 is CASSPGTAEQYF. In DNA, the CDR3 is TGTGCCAGCTCACCAGGGACAGCCGAGCAGTACTTC.

The V gene is TRBV2, the J gene TRBJ1-3; TRBD1 aligns across 9 bases. CDR1 and CDR2 (germline): SNHLY, FYNNEI. The CDR3 consists of 16 residues. The junction had 6 bases not matched to a gene; V was cut back by 5 bases and J by 1 base. The CDR3 sequence is CASSLGQGLSGNTIYF. The DNA of the CDR3 is TGTGCCAGCAGTTTGGGACAGGGCTTATCTGGAAACACCATATATTTT. The full variable domain, its missing parts supplied by reference TRBV2 and TRBJ1-3, is EPEVTQTPSHQVTQMGQEVILRCVPISNHLYFYWYRQILGQKVEFLVSFYNNEISEKSEIFDDQFSVERPDGSNFTLKIRSTKLEDSAMYFCASSLGQGLSGNTIYFGEGSWLTVV.

For the CDR3, the DNA is TGTGCCTGGAGCGCGGGGGGGCCCGGTGAGCAGTTCTTC. This encodes CAWSAGGPGEQFF. The rearrangement uses TRBV30 and TRBJ2-1, with 9 bases lining up with TRBD2. The V segment lost 3 bases and the J segment 9 bases; nucleotides outside the gene matches: 6. In germline, CDR1 is GTSNPN, CDR2 SVGIG (reference sequence). The CDR3 is 13 residues long.

The V and J genes are TRBV4-1 and TRBJ1-2; 10 bases are a match to TRBD1. Germline loops: CDR1 MGHRA, CDR2 YSYEKL. The CDR3 loop spans 15 amino acids. The V gene end was trimmed by 5 bases and the J gene end by 2 bases; junction bases not matched to a gene: 5. The CDR3 nucleotides are TGCGCCAGCAGCACTAGGACAGGGGGAAACTATGGCTACACCTTC. This sequence encodes CASSTRTGGNYGYTF.

CDR3 in DNA: TGTGCCAGCAGCTTACAGGGGGCTGGTAGGAATTCACCCCTCCACTTT. Amino acid sequence: CASSLQGAGRNSPLHF. The chain joins TRBV7-2 to TRBJ1-6; 8 nucleotides match TRBD1. The CDR3 has 16 residues. The germline V gene has CDR1 SGHTA and CDR2 FQGNSA. Germline trimming cut 2 bases from V and 7 bases from J; bases unmatched to any gene: 7. Supplemented by reference TRBV7-2 and TRBJ1-6, the full variable domain reads GAGVSQSPSNKVTEKGKDVELRCDPISGHTALYWYRQSLGQGLEFLIYFQGNSAPDKSGLPSDRFSAERTGGSVSTLTIQRTQQEDSAVYLCASSLQGAGRNSPLHFGNGTRLTVT.

CDR3 residues: CASSLGQLIYEQYF. For the CDR3, the DNA is TGTGCCAGCAGCTTGGGACAGTTAATCTACGAGCAGTACTTC. The chain has TRBV2 and TRBJ2-7; 7 bases line up with TRBD1. The CDR3 spans 14 residues. Germline values: CDR1 SNHLY, CDR2 FYNNEI. Trimming at V came to 6 bases and at J to 3 bases, leaving 8 bases not matched to a gene.

The chain couples TRBV4-3 to TRBJ1-1; D possibly corresponds to TRBD1 (6 bases). This CDR3 comprises 14 residues. Trimming stripped 4 bases from V and 0 bases from J, with 9 bases between. In germline, CDR1 is LGHNA, CDR2 YSLEER. The CDR3 reads CASSLQGMNTEAFF. DNA of the CDR3: TGCGCCAGCAGCCTACAGGGAATGAACACTGAAGCTTTCTTT.

This rearrangement joins TRBV9 to TRBJ2-7; D remains unclear. V was trimmed by 0 bases and J by 0 bases, leaving 10 bases between them. This CDR3 has 15 residues. From germline, CDR1 is SGDLS and CDR2 YYNGEE. CDR3 bases: TGTGCCAGCAGCGTAGGCCAGGCAAGCTCCTACGAGCAGTACTTC. Translation gives CASSVGQASSYEQYF.

The chain carries TRBV13 and TRBJ1-4; D remains unclear. Germline CDR1 and CDR2: PRHDT and FYEKMQ (reference sequence). There are 13 residues in the CDR3. V was trimmed by 4 bases and J by 8 bases, leaving 11 bases between them. The CDR3 sequence: CASSSGSGEKLFF. The CDR3 region has the DNA TGTGCCAGCAGCTCGGGGAGCGGGGAAAAACTGTTTTTT.

A remark on this clone: This sample includes further DNA sequences coding for the same CDR3. The V gene is TRBV10-2, the J gene TRBJ1-6, with D tentatively TRBD1 (5 bases). CDR3 size: 13 residues. Looked up from germline, CDR1 is WSHSY and CDR2 is SAAADI. The V end lost 6 bases, the J end lost 10 bases, and 13 bases lay between the germline ends. CDR3 in amino acids: CASSVDGGSPLHF. DNA for the CDR3: TGCGCCAGCAGCGTCGACGGGGGGTCACCCCTCCACTTT.

Worth noting for this clone: The sample contains more than one DNA sequence encoding this CDR3. J is TRBJ1-6 and V is TRBV18, with 7 bases that match TRBD1. CDR1 is KGHSH, CDR2 LQKENI, per germline. This CDR3 contains 16 residues. The V and J ends lost 0 bases and 2 bases, in that order; junction bases with no gene match: 1. The CDR3 bases are TGTGCCAGCTCACCACCCGGGACAGCCTATAATTCACCCCTCCACTTT. As protein: CASSPPGTAYNSPLHF.

This clone was counted once. At one end the junction does not follow the germline gene, possibly because of a read error. The chain has TRBV7-9 and TRBJ1-2; D perhaps matches TRBD1 (5 bases). This CDR3 spans 14 amino acids. Germline V gene sequence: CDR1 SEHNR, CDR2 FQNEAQ (reference sequence). The CDR3, as DNA: TGTGCCAGCACCTTAGATCCTCCAGGGTATGGCTACACCTTC. Its translation is CASTLDPPGYGYTF. The whole variable domain, filled in from reference TRBV7-9 and TRBJ1-2, reads DTGVSQNPRHKITKRGQNVTFRCDPISEHNRLYWYRQTLGQGPEFLTYFQNEAQLEKSRLLSDRFSAERPKGSFSTLEIQRTEQGDSAMYLCASTLDPPGYGYTFGSGTRLTVV.

This chain joins TRBV6-6 and TRBJ2-7, with 12 positions matching TRBD1. V lost 6 bases and J lost 7; bases outside the gene matches: 10. Looked up from germline, CDR1 is MNHNY and CDR2 is SVGAGI (reference sequence). This CDR3 comprises 15 residues. Written as DNA, the CDR3 is TGTGCCAGCAGCCTCCTGGGACAGGGGGCAGGGGAGCAGTACTTC. Protein: CASSLLGQGAGEQYF.

The chain combines TRBV7-2 with TRBJ2-3; 9 nucleotides line up with TRBD2. The junction had 6 bases not matched to a gene; V was cut back by 5 bases and J by 6 bases. The CDR3 is 14 residues long. The germline gives CDR1 SGHTA, CDR2 FQGNSA. As DNA, the CDR3 is TGTGCCAGCAGCCCGGGACTAGCAGCGGATACGCAGTATTTT. It specifies CASSPGLAADTQYF.

This sequence joins TRBV29-1 and TRBJ2-3; 10 bases agree with TRBD2. Germline V CDR1 and CDR2: SQVTM, ANQGSEA. The CDR3 length is 15 residues. Losses at the gene ends were 3 bases for V and 5 bases for J; bases not matched to a gene: 8. For the CDR3, the DNA is TGCAGCGTTGATTCGAGCGGGGGGGCCGGAGATACGCAGTATTTT. This sequence encodes CSVDSSGGAGDTQYF.

This sequence joins TRBV15 and TRBJ2-2; 11 nucleotides align to TRBD1. Germline CDR1 and CDR2: LNHNV and YYDKDF (reference sequence). Trimming took 1 base from V and 7 from J; bases not matched to a gene: 14. The CDR3 consists of 19 residues. The DNA for the CDR3 is TGTGCCACCAGCAGAGGGGTTGCCGGGACAGGGGGTTCAGGCGGGGAGCTGTTTTTT. This codes for CATSRGVAGTGGSGGELFF. Using reference TRBV15 and TRBJ2-2 for the parts outside the CDR3, the full variable domain is DAMVIQNPRYQVTQFGKPVTLSCSQTLNHNVMYWYQQKSSQAPKLLFHYYDKDFNNEADTPDNFQSRRPNTSFCFLDIRSPGLGDTAMYLCATSRGVAGTGGSGGELFFGEGSRLTVL.

Details on this clone: At one of its ends the junction is not consistent with the germline gene, which may arise from a read error. This chain connects TRBV9 to TRBJ1-1; D possibly corresponds to TRBD1 (5 bases). The CDR3 is made up of 13 amino acids. CDR1 is SGDLS, CDR2 YYNGEE, per germline. CDR3 residues: CASSGVGGGEMLF. CDR3 nucleotides: TGTGCCAGCAGCGGCGTTGGCGGGGGGGAAATGCTCTTT.

The gene calls are TRBV5-8 and TRBJ1-1, with 9 positions matching TRBD1. The CDR3 loop spans 14 amino acids. Germline assignment: CDR1 SGHTS and CDR2 YDEGEE. Trimming at V came to 4 bases and at J to 1 base, leaving 2 bases not matched to a gene. The DNA of the CDR3 is TGTGCCAGCAGCAGACAGGGGGGGAACACTGAAGCTTTCTTT. Translated: CASSRQGGNTEAFF.

The chain combines TRBV27 with TRBJ1-4; tentatively, D is TRBD1 (5 bases). V was pared by 7 bases and J by 8 bases, with 17 bases between. The CDR3 length is 14 residues. CDR1 and CDR2 from the germline V gene are MNHEY and SMNVEV (reference sequence). For the CDR3, the DNA is TGTGCCAGCAAAATCCTGGGGGGTGAAGAAAAACTGTTTTTT. It encodes CASKILGGEEKLFF.

This CDR3 is CASLGGAERNIQYF. CDR3 DNA: TGTGCCAGCCTGGGGGGGGCGGAGAGAAACATTCAGTACTTC. This chain uses TRBV28 with TRBJ2-4; D is possibly TRBD2 (7 bases). The CDR3 totals 14 residues. Germline CDR1 reads MDHEN; CDR2 reads SYDVKM. Trimming took off 8 bases at V and 6 bases at J, with 17 bases between the two ends.

For the CDR3, the DNA is TGTGCCAGCATCTCCCCCGCGCGGGCCGGCGGGGAAAAACTGTTTTTT. It is translated as CASISPARAGGEKLFF. The chain couples TRBV28 to TRBJ1-4; D call uncertain. Germline V gene lookup returns CDR1 MDHEN and CDR2 SYDVKM. The CDR3 runs to 16 residues. V lost 7 bases and J lost 8, with 23 bases in between.